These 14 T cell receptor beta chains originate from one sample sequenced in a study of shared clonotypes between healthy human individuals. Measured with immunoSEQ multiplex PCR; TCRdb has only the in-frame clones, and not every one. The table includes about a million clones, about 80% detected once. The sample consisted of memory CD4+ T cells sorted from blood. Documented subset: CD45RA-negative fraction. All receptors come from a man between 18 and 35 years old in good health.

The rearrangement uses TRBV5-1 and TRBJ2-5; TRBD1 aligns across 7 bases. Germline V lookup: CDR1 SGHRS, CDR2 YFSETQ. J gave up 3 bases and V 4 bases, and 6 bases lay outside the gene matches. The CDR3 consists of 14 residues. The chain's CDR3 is CASSPGQNKETQYF. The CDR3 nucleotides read TGCGCCAGCAGCCCGGGACAGAATAAAGAGACCCAGTACTTC.

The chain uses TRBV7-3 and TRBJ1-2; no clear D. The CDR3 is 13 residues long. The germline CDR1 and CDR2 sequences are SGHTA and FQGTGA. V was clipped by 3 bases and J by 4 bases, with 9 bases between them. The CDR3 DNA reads TGTGCCAGCAGCTTTAAGCTGGGCTATGGCTACACCTTC. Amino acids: CASSFKLGYGYTF.

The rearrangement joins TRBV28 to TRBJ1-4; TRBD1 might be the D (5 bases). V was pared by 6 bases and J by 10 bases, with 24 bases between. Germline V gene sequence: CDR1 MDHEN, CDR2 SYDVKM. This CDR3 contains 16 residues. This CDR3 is CASSQSRADWSGKLFF. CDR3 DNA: TGTGCCAGCAGCCAATCCAGGGCGGACTGGAGCGGAAAACTGTTTTTT.

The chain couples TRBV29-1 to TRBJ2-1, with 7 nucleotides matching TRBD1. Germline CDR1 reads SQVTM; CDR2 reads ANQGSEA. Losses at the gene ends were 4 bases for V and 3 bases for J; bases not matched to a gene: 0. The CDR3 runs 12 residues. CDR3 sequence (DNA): TGCAGCGTTGGACAGGGCTACAATGAGCAGTTCTTC. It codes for CSVGQGYNEQFF.

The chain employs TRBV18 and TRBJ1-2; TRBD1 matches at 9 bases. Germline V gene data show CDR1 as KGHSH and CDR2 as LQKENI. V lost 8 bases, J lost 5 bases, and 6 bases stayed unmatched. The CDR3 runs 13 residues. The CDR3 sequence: CASAPGQGYGYTF. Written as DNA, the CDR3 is TGTGCCAGCGCTCCGGGACAGGGTTATGGCTACACCTTC.

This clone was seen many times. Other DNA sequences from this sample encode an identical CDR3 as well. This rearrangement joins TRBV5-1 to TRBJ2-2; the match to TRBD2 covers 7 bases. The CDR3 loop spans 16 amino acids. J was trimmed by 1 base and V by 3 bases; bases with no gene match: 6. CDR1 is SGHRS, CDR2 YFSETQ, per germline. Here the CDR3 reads CASSSSAGMNTGELFF. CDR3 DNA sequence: TGCGCCAGCAGCTCCTCAGCGGGGATGAACACCGGGGAGCTGTTTTTT.

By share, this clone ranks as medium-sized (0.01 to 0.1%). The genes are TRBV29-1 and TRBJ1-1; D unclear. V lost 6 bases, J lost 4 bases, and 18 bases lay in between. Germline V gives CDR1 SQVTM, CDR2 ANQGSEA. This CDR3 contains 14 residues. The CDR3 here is CSVPRPRGSTEAFF. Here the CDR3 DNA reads TGCAGCGTGCCCCGACCTCGAGGTAGCACTGAAGCTTTCTTT.

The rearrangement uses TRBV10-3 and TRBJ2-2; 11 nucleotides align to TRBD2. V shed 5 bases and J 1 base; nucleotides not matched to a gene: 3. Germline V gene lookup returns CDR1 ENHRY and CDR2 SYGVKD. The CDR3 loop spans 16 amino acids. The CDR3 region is CAISQTSGVNTGELFF. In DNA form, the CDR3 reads TGTGCCATCAGTCAGACTAGCGGGGTGAACACCGGGGAGCTGTTTTTT.

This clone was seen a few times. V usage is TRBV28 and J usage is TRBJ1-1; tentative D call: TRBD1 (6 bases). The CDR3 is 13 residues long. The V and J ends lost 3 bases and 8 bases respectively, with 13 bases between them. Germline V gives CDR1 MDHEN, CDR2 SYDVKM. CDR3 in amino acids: CASSLDSYLEAFF. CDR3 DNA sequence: TGTGCCAGCAGTTTGGACAGCTACCTAGAAGCTTTCTTT. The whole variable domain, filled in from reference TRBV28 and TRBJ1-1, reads DVKVTQSSRYLVKRTGEKVFLECVQDMDHENMFWYRQDPGLGLRLIYFSYDVKMKEKGDIPEGYSVSREKKERFSLILESASTNQTSMYLCASSLDSYLEAFFGQGTRLTVV.

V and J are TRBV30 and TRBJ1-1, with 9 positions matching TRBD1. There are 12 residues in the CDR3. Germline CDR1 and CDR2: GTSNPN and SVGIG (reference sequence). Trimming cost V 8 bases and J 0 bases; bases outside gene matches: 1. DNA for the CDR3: TGTGCCGGGGACAGGGTGAACACTGAAGCTTTCTTT. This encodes CAGDRVNTEAFF.

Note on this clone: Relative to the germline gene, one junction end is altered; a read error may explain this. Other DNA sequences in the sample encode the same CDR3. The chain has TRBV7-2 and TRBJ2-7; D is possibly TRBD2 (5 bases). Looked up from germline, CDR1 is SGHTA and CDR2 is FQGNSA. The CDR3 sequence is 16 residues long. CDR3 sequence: CASSLRAGGSSYEQYF. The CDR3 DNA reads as TGCGCCAGCAGCTTACGGGCGGGTGGGAGCTCCTACGAGCAGTACTTC.

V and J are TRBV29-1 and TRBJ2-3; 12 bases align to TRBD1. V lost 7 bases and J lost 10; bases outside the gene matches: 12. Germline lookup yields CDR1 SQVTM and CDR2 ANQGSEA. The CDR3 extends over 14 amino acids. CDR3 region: CSATGDRGLGAQYF. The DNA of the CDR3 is TGCAGCGCTACCGGGGACAGGGGGCTTGGGGCGCAGTATTTT.

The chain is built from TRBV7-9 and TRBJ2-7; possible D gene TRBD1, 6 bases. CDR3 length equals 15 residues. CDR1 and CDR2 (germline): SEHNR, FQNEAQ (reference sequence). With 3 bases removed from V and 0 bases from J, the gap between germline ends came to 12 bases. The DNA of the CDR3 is TGTGCCAGCAGCTTTCAGGGGCCGGACTCCTACGAGCAGTACTTC. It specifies CASSFQGPDSYEQYF. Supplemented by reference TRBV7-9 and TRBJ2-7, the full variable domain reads DTGVSQNPRHKITKRGQNVTFRCDPISEHNRLYWYRQTLGQGPEFLTYFQNEAQLEKSRLLSDRFSAERPKGSFSTLEIQRTEQGDSAMYLCASSFQGPDSYEQYFGPGTRLTVT.

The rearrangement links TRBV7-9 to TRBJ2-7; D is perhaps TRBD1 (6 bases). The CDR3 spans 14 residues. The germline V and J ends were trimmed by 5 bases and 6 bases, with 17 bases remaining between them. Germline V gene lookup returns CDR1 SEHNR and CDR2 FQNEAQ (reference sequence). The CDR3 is CASSRPDRSGEQYF. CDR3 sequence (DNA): TGTGCCAGCAGCCGACCCGACAGGTCCGGCGAGCAGTACTTC.